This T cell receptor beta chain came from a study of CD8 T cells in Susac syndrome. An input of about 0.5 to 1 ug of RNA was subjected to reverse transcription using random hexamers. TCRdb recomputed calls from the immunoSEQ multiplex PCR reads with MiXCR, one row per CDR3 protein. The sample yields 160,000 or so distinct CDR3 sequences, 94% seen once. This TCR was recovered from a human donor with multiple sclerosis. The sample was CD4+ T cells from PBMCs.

The CDR3 sequence: CASSYGTPGQSPTAGNTIYF. CDR3 in DNA: TGTGCCAGCAGTTATGGGACTCCGGGACAATCACCGACCGCTGGAAACACCATATATTTT. V and J are TRBV6-5 and TRBJ1-3; possibly TRBD1 for D (6 bases). CDR3 length equals 20 residues. Per the germline V gene, CDR1 is MNHEY and CDR2 is SVGAGI. V was pared by 3 bases and J by 2 bases, with 26 bases between.